This entry concerns a single T cell receptor (beta chain). The antigen is unknown. The data derive from a study of T-cell reconstitution after alpha-beta-depleted transplantation in children. With 5 bases removed from V and 7 bases from J, the gap between germline ends came to 12 bases. Germline V gene lookup returns CDR1 SEHNR and CDR2 FQNEAQ (reference sequence). The CDR3 has 13 residues. Construction of the TCRbeta library involved unique molecular identifiers. TCRdb analysed the PCR reads with MiXCR anew, one entry per CDR3 protein. This sample carries 500,000 to 750,000 distinct CDR3 sequences, around 13% of them seen once, and the ten largest clones take over 2%. Findings of the study overall: Alpha-beta T cells about two months after transplant reportedly derived from several hundred expanded graft clones. Among T cells one year after transplant, newly produced cells accounted for most counts and diversity. It was surviving recipient T cells and thymic progenitors that gave some patients high TCRbeta diversity at day 60.

The material sequenced was PBMCs, mostly from graft donor cells, taken 360 days after TCRalphabeta/CD19-depleted stem cell transplant. This receptor was identified in a male patient aged 10 to 17 who had a stem cell transplant for acute myeloid leukemia, so the T cells may come from the graft donor. The chain is built from TRBV7-9 and TRBJ2-1; D not certain. CDR3 amino acids: CASSPSVRNEQFF. For the CDR3, the DNA is TGTGCCAGCAGCCCTTCCGTCAGAAATGAGCAGTTCTTC. Full variable domain (rest looked up from reference TRBV7-9 and TRBJ2-1): DTGVSQNPRHKITKRGQNVTFRCDPISEHNRLYWYRQTLGQGPEFLTYFQNEAQLEKSRLLSDRFSAERPKGSFSTLEIQRTEQGDSAMYLCASSPSVRNEQFFGPGTRLTVL.